The rows below give T cell receptor beta chains drawn from one sample of a study of blood T cell repertoires in COVID-19. Sequenced by immunoSEQ multiplex PCR; TCRdb stores in-frame clones only, minus some. The table records 100,000 to 110,000 clones, roughly nine tenths of them present only once. The sample comprised peripheral blood. These TCRs come from a man aged 45-65 years with active COVID-19. The CDR3 runs from the conserved cysteine through the conserved F or W. The D gene is left open where the match is weak. Some rows mark clone size as missing; the rest say once, few, many or name a class of expanded clone.

>TRBV13|TRBJ2-1|NA|NA
TGTGCCAGCAAGATTACACAGAGCTCCTACAATGAGCAGTTCTTC
CASKITQSSYNEQFF
>TRBV6-1|TRBJ1-1|NA|NA
TGTGCCAGCAGTGATCAGGGTCTGGGGAACACTGAAGCTTTCTTT
CASSDQGLGNTEAFF
>TRBV4-1|TRBJ1-2|TRBD1|NA
TGCGCCAGCAGCCAAGGAAGGGACAGCTCATCTGGCTACACCTTC
CASSQGRDSSSGYTF
>TRBV2|TRBJ1-6|NA|NA
TGTGCCAGCAGGATAATCAGGGCTGATAATTCACCCCTCCACTTT
CASRIIRADNSPLHF
>TRBV29-1|TRBJ2-1|TRBD2|NA
TGCAGCGTTGAAGGGTTCGGACTAGGTGAGCAGTTCTTC
CSVEGFGLGEQFF
>TRBV19|TRBJ2-7|TRBD2|NA
TGTGCCAGTAGTATAACCGGGGGGTCCTACGAGCAGTACTTC
CASSITGGSYEQYF
>TRBV5-4|TRBJ1-2|TRBD1|NA
TGTGCCAGCAGCATTAATCGTTGGGCAGGGGGCGAGGACTATGGCTACACCTTC
CASSINRWAGGEDYGYTF
>TRBV10-3|TRBJ1-1|TRBD1|once
TGTGCCATCAGGGACAGGGAGGGGACTGAAGCTTTCTTT
CAIRDREGTEAFF
>TRBV19|TRBJ1-6|NA|few
TGTGCCAGTAGACAGCAAGCCCGTCTGAATTCACCCCTCCACTTT
CASRQQARLNSPLHF
>TRBV20-1|TRBJ2-1|TRBD2|few
TGCAGTGCTAGTGAAGGACTAGCGGGATTCGATGAGCAGTTCTTC
CSASEGLAGFDEQFF
>TRBV29-1|TRBJ2-1|TRBD1|NA
TGCAGCGTTGCGAATGGGCAGGGGGCGAACAATGAGCAGTTCTTC
CSVANGQGANNEQFF
>TRBV9|TRBJ1-6|NA|NA
TGTGCCAGCAGCGAGGACATGAGCTATAATTCACCCCTCCACTTT
CASSEDMSYNSPLHF
>TRBV3-1/TRBV3-2|TRBJ2-6|TRBD1|NA
TGTGCCAGCAGCCGGGACAGGGGGGGCTCTGGGGCCAACGTCCTGACTTTC
CASSRDRGGSGANVLTF
>TRBV6-6|TRBJ2-2|NA|once
TGTGCCAGCAGTTACCCAGAACAGGCAGCCGGGGAGCTGTTTTTT
CASSYPEQAAGELFF
>TRBV11-3|TRBJ2-2|TRBD2|NA
TGTGCCAGCAGCTCTGGACTAGCGGGATCTCTCGGGGAGCTGTTTTTT
CASSSGLAGSLGELFF
>TRBV3-1/TRBV3-2|TRBJ2-7|NA|NA
TGTGCCAGCAGCCAGGCCCAAAGGACAGCCTACGAGCAGTACTTC
CASSQAQRTAYEQYF
>TRBV28|TRBJ2-3|TRBD2|NA
TGTGCCAGCAGTTTTACCCGGACTAGCGGAACGAGCACAGATACGCAGTATTTT
CASSFTRTSGTSTDTQYF
>TRBV19|TRBJ1-1|TRBD1|NA
TGTGCCAGTAGTCCCGGACAGGGCTCTGAAGCTTTCTTT
CASSPGQGSEAFF
>TRBV6-1|TRBJ2-3|TRBD1|NA
TGTGCCAGCAGTGAAACGACAGGGTACCCCACAGATACGCAGTATTTT
CASSETTGYPTDTQYF
>TRBV4-1|TRBJ2-1|TRBD2|NA
TGCGCCAGCAGCCAAGATGTAGGGACTAGCGGGAGGGGTGAGCAGTTCTTC
CASSQDVGTSGRGEQFF
>TRBV6-1|TRBJ2-4|NA|NA
TGTGCCAGCAGTGAAAGGGCAGGGTTAACCAAAAACATTCAGTACTTC
CASSERAGLTKNIQYF
>TRBV11-3|TRBJ2-1|TRBD2|NA
TGTGCCAGCAGCGCCCGGGTAGCGGGCTCCTACAATGAGCAGTTCTTC
CASSARVAGSYNEQFF
>TRBV7-9|TRBJ2-3|TRBD2|once
TGTGCCAGCAGCTGGTTTCGGACTAGCGGGGGGGGACCGCAGTATTTT
CASSWFRTSGGGPQYF
>TRBV19|TRBJ1-5|NA|NA
TGTGCCAGTAGTATCGGACAGACTAATCAGCCCCAGCATTTT
CASSIGQTNQPQHF
>TRBV5-5|TRBJ1-6|NA|NA
TGTGCCAGCAGCTTGAGGCAGGGCGGATATTCACCCCTCCACTTT
CASSLRQGGYSPLHF
>TRBV6-5|TRBJ2-5|TRBD2|medium-sized
TGTGCCAGCAGGGGTAGCGGGGAAGAGACCCAGTACTTC
CASRGSGEETQYF
>TRBV9|TRBJ1-2|NA|NA
TGTGCCAGCAGCGTAGGGGGGGGCTATGGCTACACCTTC
CASSVGGGYGYTF
>TRBV4-1|TRBJ1-5|NA|NA
TGCGCCAGCAGCCAAGGGGGGGGAACAGGCAATAGCAATCAGCCCCAGCATTTT
CASSQGGGTGNSNQPQHF
>TRBV11-2|TRBJ2-2|TRBD2|NA
TGTGCCAGCAGCTGGGGGGCTAGCGGGACCCCCGGGGAGCTGTTTTTT
CASSWGASGTPGELFF
>TRBV6-4|TRBJ2-1|TRBD2|NA
TGTGCCAGCAGTTACAGAGCGGGAGCCTACAATGAGCAGTTCTTC
CASSYRAGAYNEQFF
>TRBV11-2|TRBJ1-2|NA|NA
TGTGCCAGCAGCTTAATTCCCGGGACTGACTATGGCTACACCTTC
CASSLIPGTDYGYTF
>TRBV30|TRBJ1-4|NA|few
TGTGCCTGGGGGTCGGGGTTGGAAAAACTGTTTTTT
CAWGSGLEKLFF
>TRBV7-9|TRBJ2-1|TRBD2|NA
TGTGCCAGCAGCTTCCTGCGGGGGGCTCACAATGAGCAGTTCTTC
CASSFLRGAHNEQFF
>TRBV7-9|TRBJ2-4|TRBD1|NA
TGTGCCAGCAGCTCCGACAGGGGAACAAACATTCAGTACTTC
CASSSDRGTNIQYF
>TRBV13|TRBJ2-2|TRBD1|NA
TGTGCCAGCAGATCCCCCGGGACAGCTAACACCGGGGAGCTGTTTTTT
CASRSPGTANTGELFF
>TRBV6-5|TRBJ2-3|TRBD2|NA
TGTGCCAGCCCCCAACCGGGGGGGCCGGGTACGCAGTATTTT
CASPQPGGPGTQYF
>TRBV24-1|TRBJ1-2|NA|NA
TGTGCCACCAGTGATTCTTCACAACCGGAGGATGGCTACACCTTC
CATSDSSQPEDGYTF
>TRBV5-1|TRBJ2-5|TRBD2|NA
TGCGCCAGCAGCTTGGCCCCTAGCGGGCAAGAGACCCAGTACTTC
CASSLAPSGQETQYF
>TRBV6-5|TRBJ1-5|NA|NA
TGTGCCAGCAGGTGGGGAGTCAATCAGCCCCAGCATTTT
CASRWGVNQPQHF
>TRBV9|TRBJ1-3|NA|NA
TGTGCCAGCAGCCATACAGACGGCTCTGGAAACACCATATATTTT
CASSHTDGSGNTIYF
>TRBV12-5|TRBJ2-1|TRBD1|once
TGTGCTAGTGGTTTGACGGGACAGAAACCTTACAATGAGCAGTTCTTC
CASGLTGQKPYNEQFF
>TRBV7-3|TRBJ1-1|TRBD1|NA
TGTGCCAGCAGCTCGCAAGGGGGACAGGGAAGATTTGGTGAAGCTTTCTTT
CASSSQGGQGRFGEAFF
>TRBV5-6|TRBJ2-1|TRBD2|once
TGTGCCAGCAGCTTGCTAGCGGGAGTAGGCAATGAGCAGTTCTTC
CASSLLAGVGNEQFF
>TRBV9|TRBJ2-2|TRBD2|NA
TGTGCCAGCAGCTCCCAGACTAGCACGAACACCGGGGAGCTGTTTTTT
CASSSQTSTNTGELFF
>TRBV18|TRBJ2-2|TRBD1|NA
TGTGCCAGCTCACCTAGCAGGGGGACCGGGGAGCTGTTTTTT
CASSPSRGTGELFF
>TRBV7-2|TRBJ2-2|NA|NA
TGTGCCAGCAGCTTAACGGGTTACACCGGGGAGCTGTTTTTT
CASSLTGYTGELFF
>TRBV4-1|TRBJ2-1|TRBD2|few
TGCGCCAGCAGCAAGCTACCGGGACTAGCGGGGGGACCCAAAGACAATGAGCAGTTCTTC
CASSKLPGLAGGPKDNEQFF
>TRBV3-1/TRBV3-2|TRBJ2-5|TRBD2|NA
TGTGCCAGCAGCCAAGACAGGGAGGGAAAAGAGACCCAGTACTTC
CASSQDREGKETQYF
>TRBV6-1|TRBJ2-1|TRBD2|NA
TGTGCCAGCAGTGAACAGGGACTAGCGGTTTACAATGAGCAGTTCTTC
CASSEQGLAVYNEQFF
>TRBV30|TRBJ2-1|NA|NA
TGTGCCTGGAGGGCGGGACTGAGCTCCTACAATGAGCAGTTCTTC
CAWRAGLSSYNEQFF